Listed here are 12 T cell receptor beta chains from one sample, sequenced in a study of shared clonotypes between healthy human individuals. Sequencing used immunoSEQ multiplex PCR; TCRdb keeps in-frame clones, though not all of them. The sample has approximately 500,000 clones; 90% to 96% are singletons. The sequencing input was naive CD4+ T cells sorted from blood. The subset: CD45RA+ positively selected. The receptors stem from a woman aged 25 to 39 in good health.

This rearrangement joins TRBV7-9 to TRBJ2-2, with D possibly matching TRBD1 (5 bases). The CDR3 spans 18 residues. Trimming removed 0 bases at V and 7 bases at J, with 21 bases between. Looked up from germline, CDR1 is SEHNR and CDR2 is FQNEAQ (reference sequence). The CDR3: CASSLASVRESYGGELFF. Written as DNA, the CDR3 is TGTGCCAGCAGCTTAGCGAGTGTCAGGGAATCGTATGGCGGGGAGCTGTTTTTT.

This chain links TRBV7-7 with TRBJ2-2, with 12 bases matching TRBD1. The CDR3 has 18 residues. Trimming took 4 bases from V and 3 from J; bases not matched to a gene: 9. Germline V gives CDR1 SSHAT, CDR2 FNYEAQ (reference sequence). The DNA of the CDR3 is TGTGCCAGCAGCTCCGGGACAGGGGGCGTTTTGGACACCGGGGAGCTGTTTTTT. Translation gives CASSSGTGGVLDTGELFF. Together with reference TRBV7-7 and TRBJ2-2, the CDR3 gives the full variable domain: GAGVSQSPRYKVTKRGQDVTLRCDPISSHATLYWYQQALGQGPEFLTYFNYEAQPDKSGLPSDRFSAERPEGSISTLTIQRTEQRDSAMYRCASSSGTGGVLDTGELFFGEGSRLTVL.

Turning to this clone: This sample includes further DNA sequences coding for the same CDR3. The genes are TRBV18 and TRBJ2-7; the D gene is possibly TRBD2 (5 bases). The germline gives CDR1 KGHSH, CDR2 LQKENI. Trimming pared 6 bases from V and 3 bases from J, leaving 12 bases between. This CDR3 contains 13 residues. This chain's CDR3 is CASSPGNDYEQYF. The CDR3, as DNA: TGTGCCAGCTCTCCGGGGAACGACTACGAGCAGTACTTC.

The V gene is TRBV7-9, the J gene TRBJ2-3, with 9 nucleotides matching TRBD1. The germline V gene has CDR1 SEHNR and CDR2 FQNEAQ (reference sequence). After removal of 5 bases from V and 5 bases from J, the junction contained 5 bases not matched to a gene. This CDR3 is built from 14 residues. CDR3 residues: CASSRAGQGDTQYF. The CDR3 nucleotides are TGTGCCAGCAGCCGAGCGGGACAGGGAGATACGCAGTATTTT.

This chain links TRBV30 with TRBJ1-1; D remains ambiguous. The CDR3 runs to 12 residues. Trimming shortened V by 4 bases and J by 2 bases, and 8 bases separated the two germline ends. Germline lookup yields CDR1 GTSNPN and CDR2 SVGIG (reference sequence). CDR3 protein: CAWIRVNTEAFF. The CDR3 DNA is TGTGCCTGGATAAGGGTAAACACTGAAGCTTTCTTT.

The chain is built from TRBV6-6 and TRBJ1-2; D gene ambiguous. The germline V and J ends were trimmed by 7 bases and 5 bases, with 20 bases remaining between them. This CDR3 spans 15 amino acids. Germline values: CDR1 MNHNY, CDR2 SVGAGI (reference sequence). The CDR3 loop reads CASTPLSQLKYGYTF. The CDR3, as DNA: TGTGCCAGCACCCCCCTTTCGCAGCTGAAATATGGCTACACCTTC.

J is TRBJ2-3 and V is TRBV19; 9 bases are shared with TRBD2. CDR1 and CDR2 from the germline V gene are LNHDA and SQIVND (reference sequence). Trimming took 1 base from V and 5 from J; bases not matched to a gene: 7. This CDR3 contains 16 residues. The CDR3 nucleotides read TGTGCCAGTAGTATAGGAAATAGCGGGAGTGGAGATACGCAGTATTTT. Its protein product is CASSIGNSGSGDTQYF.

On this clone itself: Other DNA sequences of this sample code for an identical CDR3. The chain links TRBV6-5 to TRBJ2-7; TRBD1 agrees at 8 bases. V lost 0 bases, J lost 3 bases, and 4 bases stayed unmatched. Looked up from germline, CDR1 is MNHEY and CDR2 is SVGAGI. There are 15 residues in the CDR3. CDR3: CASSYSGGQGYEQYF. DNA for the CDR3: TGTGCCAGCAGTTACTCAGGCGGACAGGGCTACGAGCAGTACTTC.

The V call is TRBV14, the J call TRBJ2-5; D unclear. The J call may be mistaken, given a closer DNA end match to TRBJ2-7. Germline CDR1 and CDR2: SGHDN and FVKESK. This CDR3 is built from 12 residues. The CDR3, as DNA: TGTGCCAGCAGCCAGGGCTCCTACGAGCAGTACTTC. Amino acids: CASSQGSYEQYF.

The chain couples TRBV28 to TRBJ1-2; D might be TRBD1 (6 bases). CDR3 length equals 11 residues. CDR1 is MDHEN and CDR2 is SYDVKM in the germline V gene. The V end was cut by 4 bases, the J end by 7 bases, with 7 bases between. CDR3 bases: TGTGCCAGCAGTTCACAGGGTGGCTACACCTTC. It is translated as CASSSQGGYTF.

The DNA of the CDR3 is TGTGCCAGCAGTGACGGGACCCATTACTCTGGGGCCAACGTCCTGACTTTC. Translated, it gives CASSDGTHYSGANVLTF. This chain connects TRBV25-1 to TRBJ2-6; tentatively, D is TRBD1 or TRBD2 (5 bases each). The CDR3 has 17 amino acids. From germline, CDR1 is MGHDK and CDR2 SYGVNS. V lost 3 bases and J lost 0, with 12 bases in between.

Details on this clone: This specimen includes other DNA sequences encoding the same CDR3. The chain employs TRBV7-2 and TRBJ2-7; D is unresolved. V gave up 2 bases and J gave up 1 base, with 6 bases separating them. In germline, CDR1 is SGHTA, CDR2 FQGNSA. The length of the CDR3 is 13 residues. CDR3 coding DNA: TGTGCCAGCAGCTTATGGTCGTCCTACGAGCAGTACTTC. Its protein product is CASSLWSSYEQYF.